These 25 T cell receptor beta chains share one sample of origin, sequenced in a study of cytomegalovirus exposure and HLA in healthy donors. The repertoire was sequenced with immunoSEQ multiplex PCR; TCRdb's copy has only in-frame clones and lacks some. The data contain 65,000 to 90,000 clones, 70% to 90% of them seen just once; the ten biggest clones take up 3.5% to 4%. The specimen was PBMCs. These receptors were taken from a woman aged 18-29 years in good health and CMV-seropositive.

The V and J genes are TRBV18 and TRBJ2-7, with D hard to call. This CDR3 has 13 amino acids. V was shortened by 6 bases and J by 1 base, with 10 bases between the two germline ends. Germline V lookup: CDR1 KGHSH, CDR2 LQKENI. The CDR3 reads CASSTTYSYEQYF. The CDR3 region has the DNA TGTGCCAGCTCTACCACCTATTCCTACGAGCAGTACTTC.

The J gene is TRBJ1-4, the V gene TRBV15; D remains unclear. V lost 1 base, J lost 0 bases, and 3 bases lay in between. The germline V gene encodes CDR1 LNHNV and CDR2 YYDKDF (reference sequence). The CDR3 loop spans 14 amino acids. The CDR3 DNA is TGTGCCACCAGCAGAGTAGCAACTAATGAAAAACTGTTTTTT. Its translation: CATSRVATNEKLFF. The whole variable domain, filled in from reference TRBV15 and TRBJ1-4, reads DAMVIQNPRYQVTQFGKPVTLSCSQTLNHNVMYWYQQKSSQAPKLLFHYYDKDFNNEADTPDNFQSRRPNTSFCFLDIRSPGLGDTAMYLCATSRVATNEKLFFGSGTQLSVL.

CDR3 coding DNA: TGTGCCAGCACCCCATCTAGGACAGGGGGCCCGGGGACTGAAGCTTTCTTT. It codes for CASTPSRTGGPGTEAFF. The chain carries TRBV11-2 and TRBJ1-1; 11 positions match TRBD1. Trimming at V came to 7 bases and at J to 5 bases, leaving 15 bases not matched to a gene. This CDR3 is built from 17 residues. The germline CDR1 and CDR2 sequences are SGHAT and FQNNGV.

The rearrangement joins TRBV19 to TRBJ1-5; 11 nucleotides align to TRBD1. There are 17 residues in the CDR3. Germline CDR1 and CDR2: LNHDA and SQIVND (reference sequence). Trimming cost V 5 bases and J 7 bases; bases outside gene matches: 13. This CDR3 reads CASSFRDRGAVGQPQHF. CDR3 nucleotide sequence: TGTGCCAGTAGTTTCCGGGACAGGGGGGCAGTGGGACAGCCCCAGCATTTT.

This chain uses TRBV5-1 with TRBJ1-1; D call uncertain. Trimming pared 0 bases from V and 1 base from J, leaving 10 bases between. Germline lookup yields CDR1 SGHRS and CDR2 YFSETQ. The CDR3 has 15 residues. CDR3: CASSLDLSGNTEAFF. CDR3 sequence (DNA): TGCGCCAGCAGCTTGGATTTGTCAGGGAACACTGAAGCTTTCTTT.

The genes are TRBV4-3 and TRBJ1-5, with unresolved D. Germline-derived CDR1 and CDR2 are LGHNA and YSLEER. V was cut by 4 bases and J by 2 bases, with 12 bases left in between. CDR3 size: 15 residues. The DNA of the CDR3 is TGCGCCAGCAGCCTACGTATGACTGGCAATCAGCCCCAGCATTTT. Encoded protein: CASSLRMTGNQPQHF.

This clone was counted a single time. The gene calls are TRBV2 and TRBJ2-3; 7 nucleotides match TRBD2. Per germline, CDR1 SNHLY and CDR2 FYNNEI. V gave up 7 bases and J gave up 2 bases; unmatched junction bases: 9. The length of the CDR3 is 15 residues. The CDR3 sequence is CASNLPSGATDTQYF. CDR3 sequence (DNA): TGTGCCAGCAATTTGCCCAGCGGGGCCACAGATACGCAGTATTTT. Filled out from reference TRBV2 and TRBJ2-3, the complete variable domain reads EPEVTQTPSHQVTQMGQEVILRCVPISNHLYFYWYRQILGQKVEFLVSFYNNEISEKSEIFDDQFSVERPDGSNFTLKIRSTKLEDSAMYFCASNLPSGATDTQYFGPGTRLTVL.

V is TRBV2 and J is TRBJ2-1; D perhaps matches TRBD1 (6 bases). The germline V and J ends were trimmed by 8 bases and 3 bases, with 14 bases remaining between them. Germline V lookup: CDR1 SNHLY, CDR2 FYNNEI. The CDR3 sequence is 14 residues long. The chain's CDR3 is CASLDSGVYNEQFF. The CDR3 DNA follows: TGTGCCAGCCTGGACAGTGGTGTCTACAATGAGCAGTTCTTC.

This chain uses TRBV2 with TRBJ2-7; 9 bases are shared with TRBD1. This CDR3 has 14 residues. Trimming removed 7 bases from V and 1 base from J; junction bases left unmatched: 5. Germline-derived CDR1 and CDR2 are SNHLY and FYNNEI. The CDR3 loop is CASTPTGGSYEQYF. The DNA for the CDR3 is TGTGCCAGCACTCCGACAGGGGGGTCCTACGAGCAGTACTTC. The whole variable domain, filled in from reference TRBV2 and TRBJ2-7, reads EPEVTQTPSHQVTQMGQEVILRCVPISNHLYFYWYRQILGQKVEFLVSFYNNEISEKSEIFDDQFSVERPDGSNFTLKIRSTKLEDSAMYFCASTPTGGSYEQYFGPGTRLTVT.

This sequence joins TRBV25-1 and TRBJ1-1; D not certain. V was clipped by 7 bases and J by 1 base, with 4 bases between them. CDR1 is MGHDK, CDR2 SYGVNS, per germline. This CDR3 has 11 amino acids. The DNA for the CDR3 is TGTGCCAGCATGAGGAACACTGAAGCTTTCTTT. Translating it yields CASMRNTEAFF.

The chain has TRBV2 and TRBJ1-5; no clear D. Looked up from germline, CDR1 is SNHLY and CDR2 is FYNNEI. The CDR3 runs to 13 residues. Trimming removed 4 bases at V and 5 bases at J, with 9 bases between. In DNA, the CDR3 is TGTGCCAGCAGTGCTCTACGGGATCAGCCCCAGCATTTT. Residues: CASSALRDQPQHF.

The chain uses TRBV6-5 and TRBJ2-5; 7 nucleotides align to TRBD1. Trimming took 1 base from V and 4 from J; bases not matched to a gene: 3. The CDR3 has 14 residues. The germline V gene has CDR1 MNHEY and CDR2 SVGAGI. The DNA of the CDR3 is TGTGCCAGCAGTTACTGGGGACAGAGAGAGACCCAGTACTTC. Protein: CASSYWGQRETQYF.

V and J are TRBV4-1 and TRBJ1-4; 7 positions agree with TRBD1. Germline V lookup: CDR1 MGHRA, CDR2 YSYEKL. V was clipped by 0 bases and J by 0 bases; unmatched bases: 10. This CDR3 has 19 amino acids. DNA of the CDR3: TGCGCCAGCAGCCAAGATAAGGGGGCGTTAAAGTCAACTAATGAAAAACTGTTTTTT. Translated, it gives CASSQDKGALKSTNEKLFF.

The chain links TRBV5-1 to TRBJ2-1, with a possible D match to TRBD1 (5 bases). V gave up 2 bases and J gave up 0 bases, with 9 bases separating them. The CDR3 sequence is 15 residues long. Per the germline V gene, CDR1 is SGHRS and CDR2 is YFSETQ. CDR3 nucleotides: TGCGCCAGCAGCTTTGGACATACCTCCTACAATGAGCAGTTCTTC. The encoded protein is CASSFGHTSYNEQFF.

This clone appeared once. The chain combines TRBV6-6 with TRBJ1-4; no firm D call. This CDR3 spans 14 amino acids. In germline, CDR1 is MNHNY, CDR2 SVGAGI (reference sequence). V dropped 2 bases and J dropped 8 bases, with 12 bases sitting between them. The CDR3 loop is CASSYARFGEKLFF. CDR3 nucleotides: TGTGCCAGCAGTTACGCTCGCTTCGGGGAAAAACTGTTTTTT.

The chain employs TRBV7-8 and TRBJ1-5; no reliable D call. The germline CDR1 and CDR2 sequences are SGHVS and FQNEAQ. Trimming stripped 5 bases from V and 2 bases from J, with 16 bases between. CDR3 length equals 16 residues. CDR3 amino acids: CASSLYELSGNQPQHF. The CDR3 bases are TGTGCCAGCAGCCTTTATGAGCTAAGTGGCAATCAGCCCCAGCATTTT.

In DNA form, the CDR3 reads TGTGCCAGCAGCTCGCAATTGGACAGGGCCTATGGCTACACCTTC. Translation: CASSSQLDRAYGYTF. V usage is TRBV13 and J usage is TRBJ1-2, with TRBD1 matching 8 bases. V shed 4 bases and J 4 bases; nucleotides not matched to a gene: 8. Per the germline V gene, CDR1 is PRHDT and CDR2 is FYEKMQ (reference sequence). The CDR3 has 15 amino acids. Filled out from reference TRBV13 and TRBJ1-2, the complete variable domain reads AAGVIQSPRHLIKEKRETATLKCYPIPRHDTVYWYQQGPGQDPQFLISFYEKMQSDKGSIPDRFSAQQFSDYHSELNMSSLELGDSALYFCASSSQLDRAYGYTFGSGTRLTVV.

The chain links TRBV11-2 to TRBJ2-2, with 13 bases identical to TRBD2. V gave up 5 bases and J gave up 9 bases; unmatched junction bases: 15. Germline CDR1 is SGHAT and CDR2 is FQNNGV. The CDR3 loop spans 18 amino acids. CDR3 loop: CASSPGGLAGDGNRELFF. As DNA, the CDR3 is TGTGCCAGCAGCCCGGGAGGACTAGCGGGAGACGGAAACCGGGAGCTGTTTTTT.

CDR3 region: CASRAVTGTSVGFNYNEQFF. In nucleotides, the CDR3 is TGTGCCAGTAGGGCAGTGACTGGGACTAGCGTCGGATTTAACTACAATGAGCAGTTCTTC. The V gene is TRBV19, the J gene TRBJ2-1; 10 nucleotides agree with TRBD2. V lost 6 bases to trimming and J lost 3 bases; unmatched junction nucleotides: 20. CDR1 is LNHDA and CDR2 is SQIVND in the germline V gene (reference sequence). The CDR3 is 20 residues long.

The V and J genes are TRBV11-2 and TRBJ2-3; the match to TRBD2 covers 7 bases. With V trimmed by 5 bases and J by 3 bases, 8 bases remained unmatched. CDR3 length equals 15 residues. Germline assignment: CDR1 SGHAT and CDR2 FQNNGV. CDR3 nucleotides: TGTGCCAGCAGCGAGCCGGGGGGAGGAACAGATACGCAGTATTTT. Encoded protein: CASSEPGGGTDTQYF.

The J gene is TRBJ1-4, the V gene TRBV5-6; 7 nucleotides agree with TRBD1. Germline V gene data show CDR1 as SGHDT and CDR2 as YYEEEE. This CDR3 is built from 15 residues. V trimming: 3 bases; J trimming: 8 bases; junction bases outside the gene matches: 10. In DNA, the CDR3 is TGTGCCAGCAGCTCTCAGGGGGTGTCAAAAGAAAAACTGTTTTTT. Amino acids: CASSSQGVSKEKLFF. Using reference TRBV5-6 and TRBJ1-4 for the parts outside the CDR3, the full variable domain is DAGVTQSPTHLIKTRGQQVTLRCSPKSGHDTVSWYQQALGQGPQFIFQYYEEEERQRGNFPDRFSGHQFPNYSSELNVNALLLGDSALYLCASSSQGVSKEKLFFGSGTQLSVL.

CDR3 sequence: CASSDSGGGFNEQFF. The DNA of the CDR3 is TGTGCCAGCAGTGACTCAGGCGGGGGGTTTAATGAGCAGTTCTTC. The rearrangement uses TRBV6-4 and TRBJ2-1; 8 bases are shared with TRBD2. Germline CDR1 MRHNA, CDR2 SNTAGT. V dropped 0 bases and J dropped 7; count of bases not matched to a gene: 5. This CDR3 region has 15 residues.

This clone was seen only once. The J gene is TRBJ2-5, the V gene TRBV28; possibly TRBD1 for D (5 bases). V lost 2 bases to trimming and J lost 0 bases, with 7 bases between them. The CDR3 spans 14 residues. Germline assignment: CDR1 MDHEN and CDR2 SYDVKM. The CDR3 DNA follows: TGTGCCAGCAGTTTAGTCAGGGACCAAGAGACCCAGTACTTC. Its translation is CASSLVRDQETQYF.

CDR3 coding DNA: TGTGCCAGCACCCCGGACAGGGTGGGAACCGGGGAGCTGTTTTTT. Translating it yields CASTPDRVGTGELFF. The gene calls are TRBV7-9 and TRBJ2-2; TRBD1 aligns across 8 bases. Germline-derived CDR1 and CDR2 are SEHNR and FQNEAQ (reference sequence). The CDR3 runs to 15 residues. V gave up 7 bases and J gave up 5 bases; unmatched junction bases: 9.

The chain joins TRBV2 to TRBJ1-2, with TRBD1 matching over 10 bases. The V and J ends lost 3 bases and 7 bases, in that order; junction bases with no gene match: 8. Germline lookup yields CDR1 SNHLY and CDR2 FYNNEI. CDR3 length: 15 residues. The CDR3 bases are TGTGCCAGCAGTGATAGGGGGACAGGGGAAATTGGCTACACCTTC. Amino acids: CASSDRGTGEIGYTF.